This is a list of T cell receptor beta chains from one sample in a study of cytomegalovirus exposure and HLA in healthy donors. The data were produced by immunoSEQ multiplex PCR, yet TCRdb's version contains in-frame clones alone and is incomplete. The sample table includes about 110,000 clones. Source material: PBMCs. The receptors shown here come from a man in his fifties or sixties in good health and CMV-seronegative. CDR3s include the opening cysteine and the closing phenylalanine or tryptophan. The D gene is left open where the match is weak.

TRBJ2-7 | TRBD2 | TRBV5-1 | CASSDTSAAYEQYF | TGCGCCAGCAGCGATACTAGCGCCGCCTACGAGCAGTACTTC
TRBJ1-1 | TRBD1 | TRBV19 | CASSEQGGTEAFF | TGTGCCAGTAGTGAGCAGGGGGGCACTGAAGCTTTCTTT
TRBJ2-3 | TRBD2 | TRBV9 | CASSEEGLAGGPTDTQYF | TGTGCCAGCAGCGAGGAGGGACTAGCGGGAGGACCCACAGATACGCAGTATTTT
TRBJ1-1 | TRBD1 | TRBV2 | CASSELHRGNTEAFF | TGTGCCAGCAGTGAACTCCACAGGGGAAACACTGAAGCTTTCTTT
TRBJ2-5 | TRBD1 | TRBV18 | CASSRWQGEGTQYF | TGTGCCAGCTCACGGTGGCAGGGGGAAGGGACCCAGTACTTC
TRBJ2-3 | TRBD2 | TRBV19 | CASGLAGTDTQYF | TGTGCCAGTGGACTAGCGGGAACAGATACGCAGTATTTT
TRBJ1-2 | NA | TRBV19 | CASSIQTRRYGYTF | TGTGCCAGTAGTATACAGACACGCCGGTATGGCTACACCTTC
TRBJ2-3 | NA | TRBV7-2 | CASSLVFQARADTDTQYF | TGTGCCAGCAGCTTAGTTTTCCAGGCCAGGGCAGACACAGATACGCAGTATTTT
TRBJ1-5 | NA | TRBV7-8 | CASSLTVNSNQPQHF | TGTGCCAGCAGCTTAACGGTCAATAGCAATCAGCCCCAGCATTTT
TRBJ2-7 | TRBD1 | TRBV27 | CASRTSGQGYEQYF | TGTGCCAGCAGGACTTCGGGACAGGGATACGAGCAGTACTTC
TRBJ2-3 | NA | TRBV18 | CASSPIPVTDTQYF | TGTGCCAGCTCACCAATCCCGGTTACAGATACGCAGTATTTT
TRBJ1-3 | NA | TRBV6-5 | CASRAAGLGNTIYF | TGTGCCAGCAGGGCAGCGGGTCTGGGAAACACCATATATTTT
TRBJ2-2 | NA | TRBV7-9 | CASSFWGGSHTGELFF | TGTGCCAGCAGCTTTTGGGGGGGCAGTCACACCGGGGAGCTGTTTTTT
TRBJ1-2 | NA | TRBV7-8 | CASSLARGRNYGYTF | TGTGCCAGCAGCTTAGCGCGAGGGCGCAACTATGGCTACACCTTC
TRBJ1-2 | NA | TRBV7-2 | CASSPRRETAGYTF | TGTGCCAGCAGCCCCAGGAGGGAAACGGCTGGCTACACCTTC
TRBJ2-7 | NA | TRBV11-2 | CASSQGVTYEQYF | TGTGCCAGCAGCCAGGGCGTCACCTACGAGCAGTACTTC
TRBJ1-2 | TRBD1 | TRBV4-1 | CASSQDQTGTGSYGYTF | TGCGCCAGCAGCCAAGACCAAACCGGGACAGGGTCCTATGGCTACACCTTC
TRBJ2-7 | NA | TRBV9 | CASSVDLAGRSEQYF | TGTGCCAGCAGCGTAGATTTGGCGGGGCGGAGCGAGCAGTACTTC
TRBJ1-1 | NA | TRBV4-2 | CASSQGNRMNTEAFF | TGTGCCAGCAGCCAAGGGAACAGAATGAACACTGAAGCTTTCTTT
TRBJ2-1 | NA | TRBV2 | CASSDSEYNEQFF | TGTGCCAGCAGTGATAGCGAATACAATGAGCAGTTCTTC
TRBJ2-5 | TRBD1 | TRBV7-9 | CASSQGQGRETQYF | TGTGCCAGCAGCCAGGGACAGGGCCGGGAGACCCAGTACTTC
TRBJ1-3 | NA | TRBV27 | CASSPPYGGSGNTIYF | TGTGCCAGCAGTCCCCCCTACGGGGGCTCTGGAAACACCATATATTTT
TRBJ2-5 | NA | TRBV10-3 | CAISDREETQYF | TGTGCCATCAGTGACAGGGAAGAGACCCAGTACTTC
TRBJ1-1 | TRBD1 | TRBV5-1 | CASSLGGTGPTEAFF | TGCGCCAGCAGCTTGGGGGGGACAGGGCCCACTGAAGCTTTCTTT
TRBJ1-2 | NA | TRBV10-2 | CASRAPGHNYGYTF | TGCGCCAGCAGGGCCCCGGGACACAACTATGGCTACACCTTC
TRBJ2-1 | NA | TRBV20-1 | CSARVAGPNFF | TGCAGTGCTAGAGTTGCGGGGCCTAATTTCTTC
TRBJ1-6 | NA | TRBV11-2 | CASSNPFRIQGGSPLHF | TGTGCCAGCAGCAACCCCTTCCGGATCCAAGGGGGTTCACCCCTCCACTTT
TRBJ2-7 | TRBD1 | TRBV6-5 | CASSATWDRAYEQYF | TGTGCCAGCAGTGCAACATGGGACAGGGCGTACGAGCAGTACTTC
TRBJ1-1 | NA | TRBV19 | CASASSDWAEAFF | TGTGCCTCGGCGAGCAGCGACTGGGCTGAAGCTTTCTTT
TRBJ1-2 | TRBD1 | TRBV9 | CASSVVGQGIGGYTF | TGTGCCAGCAGCGTAGTAGGACAGGGGATTGGTGGCTACACCTTC
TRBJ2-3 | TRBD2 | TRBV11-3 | CASSVKRGYTQYF | TGTGCCAGCAGCGTAAAGCGGGGGTATACGCAGTATTTT
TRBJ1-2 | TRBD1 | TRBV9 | CASSPRDRGPPYGYTF | TGTGCCAGCAGCCCCCGGGACAGGGGGCCCCCCTATGGCTACACCTTC
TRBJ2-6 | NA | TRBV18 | CASSPPEGSVLTF | TGTGCCAGCTCACCCCCAGAGGGCTCCGTCCTGACTTTC